The 30 T cell receptor beta chains reported below all come from one sample, sequenced in a study of T cells in Graves' hyperthyroidism and ophthalmopathy. Amplification yielded TCR beta CDR3 regions, with RNA transcripts as the source. The study used the HTBI primer set for a first-round RT-PCR of the TCR CDR3. TCRdb redid the calling of the multiplex PCR reads with MiXCR, one entry per CDR3 protein. The table records 540,000 or so distinct CDR3 sequences, roughly 14% of them present only once. The sample consisted of blood. The receptor source for this set is a woman aged 30 to 39 with Graves' hyperthyroidism.

This clonotype was counted ten times or more. This rearrangement joins TRBV12-3 or TRBV12-4 to TRBJ1-4; 9 nucleotides align to TRBD1. The CDR3 extends over 14 amino acids. V trimming: 7 bases; J trimming: 7 bases; junction bases outside the gene matches: 7. CDR3: CASISPGQGEKLFF. CDR3 bases: TGTGCCAGCATCTCACCGGGACAGGGTGAAAAACTGTTTTTT.

This chain connects TRBV7-8 to TRBJ1-4, with 7 nucleotides matching TRBD1. The V segment lost 5 bases and the J segment 13 bases; nucleotides outside the gene matches: 7. Germline CDR1 and CDR2: SGHVS and FQNEAQ. The CDR3 runs to 12 residues. Here the CDR3 reads CASSAQGGGLFF. In DNA, the CDR3 is TGTGCCAGCAGCGCGCAGGGGGGAGGACTGTTTTTT.

This clonotype was observed a few times. The CDR3 coding sequence is TGCAGCGTTGAATTTGTGGTAGGCGGTAATGAGCAGTTCTTC. It yields the protein CSVEFVVGGNEQFF. J is TRBJ2-1 and V is TRBV29-1; D gene unclear. The CDR3 consists of 14 residues. V gave up 2 bases and J gave up 7 bases, with 15 bases separating them. The germline CDR1 and CDR2 sequences are SQVTM and ANQGSEA.

This sequence joins TRBV28 and TRBJ2-4; 7 bases are a match to TRBD1. The CDR3 is 15 amino acids. Germline V gene sequence: CDR1 MDHEN, CDR2 SYDVKM. With V trimmed by 7 bases and J by 3 bases, 9 bases remained unmatched. The DNA of the CDR3 is TGTGCCAGCACTCCGGCCAGGGGGAGCAAAAACATTCAGTACTTC. It yields the protein CASTPARGSKNIQYF.

J is TRBJ1-5 and V is TRBV6-1; the D gene is possibly TRBD1 (6 bases). The CDR3 extends over 17 amino acids. V was cut by 6 bases and J by 3 bases, with 21 bases left in between. CDR1 and CDR2 (germline): MNHNS, SASEGT. The CDR3 sequence is CASSRRDTGFTNQPQHF. Here the CDR3 DNA reads TGTGCCAGCAGCCGCCGTGATACAGGGTTTACCAATCAGCCCCAGCATTTT.

This clonotype was detected only once. This chain links TRBV5-1 with TRBJ2-4; 9 bases line up with TRBD2. The V segment lost 0 bases and the J segment 0 bases; nucleotides outside the gene matches: 4. The germline V gene has CDR1 SGHRS and CDR2 YFSETQ. This CDR3 is built from 17 residues. Written as DNA, the CDR3 is TGCGCCAGCAGCTTGGCTAGCGGGAACCTAGCCAAAAACATTCAGTACTTC. This sequence encodes CASSLASGNLAKNIQYF. Variable domain in full (rest from reference TRBV5-1 and TRBJ2-4): KAGVTQTPRYLIKTRGQQVTLSCSPISGHRSVSWYQQTPGQGLQFLFEYFSETQRNKGNFPGRFSGRQFSNSRSEMNVSTLELGDSALYLCASSLASGNLAKNIQYFGAGTRLSVL.

This clonotype was seen repeatedly, ten times or more. The J gene is TRBJ2-7, the V gene TRBV5-1, with 9 bases that match TRBD2. CDR3 size: 14 residues. V dropped 3 bases and J dropped 6; count of bases not matched to a gene: 7. Germline CDR1 is SGHRS and CDR2 is YFSETQ. This CDR3 is CASSSIAGAGEQYF. CDR3 bases: TGCGCCAGCAGCTCTATAGCGGGAGCTGGCGAGCAGTACTTC.

In its sample, this clonotype was seen a few times. This chain uses TRBV14 with TRBJ2-1, with 8 nucleotides matching TRBD2. With 3 bases clipped from V and 5 bases from J, the junction kept 9 bases outside the gene matches. This CDR3 has 16 amino acids. Germline assignment: CDR1 SGHDN and CDR2 FVKESK. The CDR3 DNA sequence: TGTGCCAGCAGCCATAGCGGGGCAATAGGCGACAATGAGCAGTTCTTC. The encoded protein is CASSHSGAIGDNEQFF.

The chain uses TRBV25-1 and TRBJ2-1; TRBD2 aligns across 8 bases. Germline-derived CDR1 and CDR2 are MGHDK and SYGVNS. CDR3 length equals 17 residues. Losses at the gene ends were 6 bases for V and 1 base for J; bases not matched to a gene: 11. The CDR3 sequence is CASSPPHSGVSYNEQFF. CDR3 nucleotide sequence: TGTGCCAGCAGCCCACCCCATAGCGGGGTATCCTACAATGAGCAGTTCTTC. The full variable domain, rest sourced from reference TRBV25-1 and TRBJ2-1, is EADIYQTPRYLVIGTGKKITLECSQTMGHDKMYWYQQDPGMELHLIHYSYGVNSTEKGDLSSESTVSRIRTEHFPLTLESARPSHTSQYLCASSPPHSGVSYNEQFFGPGTRLTVL.

This clonotype was seen repeatedly, ten times or more. Compared with germline, one end of the junction differs, possibly owing to a read error. The chain combines TRBV6-1 with TRBJ1-1, with D possibly being TRBD1 (6 bases). Germline CDR1 is MNHNS and CDR2 is SASEGT. The CDR3 totals 15 residues. CDR3 in amino acids: CTSIKRGLSDTEAFF. For the CDR3, the DNA is TGTACCAGCATCAAAAGGGGGTTATCGGACACTGAAGCTTTCTTT.

This clonotype was picked up many times. This chain uses TRBV5-1 with TRBJ1-1; D not resolved. Between the trimmed V and J ends, which lost 2 bases and 0 bases, there was a span of 8 bases. This CDR3 comprises 14 residues. The germline gives CDR1 SGHRS, CDR2 YFSETQ. The DNA for the CDR3 is TGCGCCAGCAGCTTTTTCGAATTGAACACTGAAGCTTTCTTT. Protein sequence: CASSFFELNTEAFF.

This clonotype was recorded at least ten times. The chain has TRBV7-9 and TRBJ2-3; 7 nucleotides agree with TRBD2. CDR1 is SEHNR and CDR2 is FQNEAQ in the germline V gene (reference sequence). The CDR3 contains 14 residues. With 8 bases clipped from V and 2 bases from J, the junction kept 7 bases outside the gene matches. The CDR3 DNA reads TGTGCCAGCCTCCGCGGGAGTAACACAGATACGCAGTATTTT. It translates to CASLRGSNTDTQYF.

J is TRBJ2-3 and V is TRBV5-1, with 7 bases that match TRBD2. The CDR3 is 17 amino acids. CDR1 is SGHRS, CDR2 YFSETQ, per germline. J gave up 0 bases and V 3 bases, and 10 bases lay outside the gene matches. This chain's CDR3 is CASSYQRESLSTDTQYF. The CDR3 bases are TGCGCCAGCAGCTATCAGCGGGAATCACTTAGCACAGATACGCAGTATTTT.

With respect to this clonotype: One end of the junction does not line up with germline, which may come from a read error. The chain joins TRBV29-1 to TRBJ1-2; no definite D call. CDR1 is SQVTM, CDR2 ANQGSEA, per germline. The CDR3 runs to 14 residues. Written as DNA, the CDR3 is TGCAGCGTTGAAGAGGACGCCTCTAACTATGGCCACACCTTC. Its protein product is CSVEEDASNYGHTF.

A word on this clonotype: A much larger clone is a single base away; this may be a read error. The chain combines TRBV2 with TRBJ1-1; D is unresolved. The CDR3 contains 14 residues. Germline CDR1 and CDR2: SNHLY and FYNNEI. Trimming pared 3 bases from V and 4 bases from J, leaving 12 bases between. Here the CDR3 DNA reads TGTGCCAGCAGTGATAACCTCTCGAGCACTGAAGCTTTCTTT. This codes for CASSDNLSSTEAFF. Full variable domain (missing parts from reference TRBV2 and TRBJ1-1): EPEVTQTPSHQVTQMGQEVILRCVPISNHLYFYWYRQILGQKVEFLVSFYNNEISEKSEIFDDQFSVERPDGSNFTLKIRSTKLEDSAMYFCASSDNLSSTEAFFGQGTRLTVV.

This chain links TRBV4-3 with TRBJ2-2; D is possibly TRBD2 (5 bases). Germline-derived CDR1 and CDR2 are LGHNA and YSLEER. The CDR3 runs 19 residues. With 1 base removed from V and 0 bases from J, the gap between germline ends came to 18 bases. The CDR3 reads CASSQVTSGFRPNTGELFF. The CDR3 DNA reads as TGCGCCAGCAGCCAAGTCACCTCGGGATTTAGACCGAACACCGGGGAGCTGTTTTTT.

This clonotype turned up a few times. The rearrangement links TRBV30 to TRBJ1-3, with D maybe TRBD1 (5 bases). Germline V lookup: CDR1 GTSNPN, CDR2 SVGIG (reference sequence). This CDR3 contains 14 residues. V lost 8 bases and J lost 2, with 16 bases in between. This chain's CDR3 is CAISAGRAGNTIYF. The DNA for the CDR3 is TGTGCCATCTCGGCAGGGAGGGCTGGAAACACCATATATTTT.

This clonotype appeared many times. This rearrangement joins TRBV7-2 to TRBJ2-7, with unresolved D. Germline V lookup: CDR1 SGHTA, CDR2 FQGNSA. There are 13 residues in the CDR3. V was trimmed by 2 bases and J by 1 base, leaving 6 bases between them. CDR3 nucleotide sequence: TGTGCCAGCAGCTTAAGCTGGTCCTACGAGCAGTACTTC. Translating it yields CASSLSWSYEQYF. Looking up the rest from reference TRBV7-2 and TRBJ2-7 gives the full variable domain: GAGVSQSPSNKVTEKGKDVELRCDPISGHTALYWYRQSLGQGLEFLIYFQGNSAPDKSGLPSDRFSAERTGGSVSTLTIQRTQQEDSAVYLCASSLSWSYEQYFGPGTRLTVT.

The table lists this clonotype with many counts. The chain joins TRBV4-2 to TRBJ2-2; 10 bases are a match to TRBD2. The CDR3 runs to 15 residues. V trimming: 2 bases; J trimming: 3 bases; junction bases outside the gene matches: 0. From germline, CDR1 is LGHNA and CDR2 YNFKEQ. CDR3 DNA sequence: TGTGCCAGCAGCCAACTAGCGGGAGACACCGGGGAGCTGTTTTTT. This gives the protein CASSQLAGDTGELFF.

This clonotype was counted at least ten times. DNA of the CDR3: TGTGCCAGCCAAGGTCTATGGAGCAATCAGCCCCAGCATTTT. Translated, it gives CASQGLWSNQPQHF. The rearrangement uses TRBV6-1 and TRBJ1-5, with unresolved D. Germline CDR1 is MNHNS and CDR2 is SASEGT. The CDR3 sequence is 14 residues long. V was clipped by 8 bases and J by 1 base, with 12 bases between them.

This clonotype was counted a single time. The V gene is TRBV7-6, the J gene TRBJ2-3, with 8 positions matching TRBD2. V was pared by 5 bases and J by 5 bases, with 9 bases of the junction left unmatched. Germline values: CDR1 SGHVS, CDR2 FNYEAQ. The CDR3 is 15 residues long. The CDR3 sequence is CASSRLAGDGDTQYF. As DNA, the CDR3 is TGTGCCAGCAGCCGCCTAGCGGGCGACGGAGATACGCAGTATTTT. The complete variable domain, with remaining parts taken from reference TRBV7-6 and TRBJ2-3, reads GAGVSQSPRYKVTKRGQDVALRCDPISGHVSLYWYRQALGQGPEFLTYFNYEAQQDKSGLPNDRFSAERPEGSISTLTIQRTEQRDSAMYRCASSRLAGDGDTQYFGPGTRLTVL.

This clonotype was observed many times. This rearrangement joins TRBV27 to TRBJ2-5; TRBD2 matches 8 bases. The length of the CDR3 is 16 residues. Trimming took 4 bases from V and 2 from J; bases not matched to a gene: 9. From germline, CDR1 is MNHEY and CDR2 SMNVEV (reference sequence). In DNA form, the CDR3 reads TGTGCCAGCAGTTCCGGGACTAGTCTCCGGCAAGAGACCCAGTACTTC. Translated: CASSSGTSLRQETQYF.

V and J are TRBV12-3 or TRBV12-4 and TRBJ1-1; TRBD1 matches at 10 bases. V lost 0 bases and J lost 0; bases outside the gene matches: 13. The CDR3 is 20 residues long. Here the CDR3 DNA reads TGTGCCAGCAGTTTAGCGGGACAGGGGATCAGGTGGGCCATGAACACTGAAGCTTTCTTT. Protein: CASSLAGQGIRWAMNTEAFF.

The V call is TRBV10-1, the J call TRBJ2-7, with D uncertain. Trimming stripped 4 bases from V and 2 bases from J, with 9 bases between. The length of the CDR3 is 13 residues. CDR1 WNHNN and CDR2 SYGVQD come from the germline V gene (reference sequence). The CDR3 loop reads CASSVGRTYEQYF. The CDR3 DNA reads TGCGCCAGCAGTGTTGGCAGGACCTACGAGCAGTACTTC.

This clonotype was counted many times. This sequence joins TRBV10-3 and TRBJ2-7; possibly TRBD1 for D (6 bases). Germline V gene lookup returns CDR1 ENHRY and CDR2 SYGVKD. The CDR3 is 15 amino acids. V was cut by 0 bases and J by 0 bases, with 9 bases left in between. The CDR3 region is CAISESRTVSYEQYF. The CDR3 coding sequence is TGTGCCATCAGTGAGTCGAGGACAGTCTCCTACGAGCAGTACTTC.

This clonotype was observed many times. The chain couples TRBV20-1 to TRBJ2-1, with unresolved D. This CDR3 region has 13 residues. V dropped 0 bases and J dropped 7 bases, with 10 bases sitting between them. From germline, CDR1 is DFQATT and CDR2 SNEGSKA (reference sequence). In DNA, the CDR3 is TGCAGTGCTAGAGAACGGACCACTAATGAGCAGTTCTTC. Protein product: CSARERTTNEQFF.

A few counts support this clonotype. This chain uses TRBV9 with TRBJ1-5; TRBD1 is a possible D gene (5 bases). CDR3 size: 14 residues. The germline V gene has CDR1 SGDLS and CDR2 YYNGEE. The V and J ends lost 3 bases and 1 base respectively, with 8 bases between them. CDR3 protein: CASSARDSNQPQHF. CDR3 DNA: TGTGCCAGCAGCGCGCGGGACAGCAATCAGCCCCAGCATTTT.

This clonotype was recorded once. Possible read error: a much larger clone is one base away. J is TRBJ2-7 and V is TRBV6-1, with D possibly matching TRBD1 (6 bases). CDR3 length equals 18 residues. The V end was cut by 6 bases, the J end by 0 bases, with 24 bases between. Germline V CDR1 and CDR2: MNHNS, SASEGT. CDR3 sequence: CASRKRGFGTRSSYEQYF. The CDR3 DNA reads as TGTGCCAGCAGAAAGAGGGGATTCGGGACAAGGTCCTCCTACGAGCAGTACTTC.

This clonotype occurred many times. The rearrangement uses TRBV5-6 and TRBJ2-1; D is uncertain. Germline V gene sequence: CDR1 SGHDT, CDR2 YYEEEE. The CDR3 length is 14 residues. V shed 4 bases and J shed 0 bases, with 8 bases lying between them. The CDR3 sequence: CASSRYSSYNEQFF. The CDR3 DNA reads as TGTGCCAGCAGCAGGTATAGCTCCTACAATGAGCAGTTCTTC.

This clonotype came up many times. V usage is TRBV12-3 or TRBV12-4 and J usage is TRBJ2-7, with a tentative D call TRBD2 (7 bases). V lost 3 bases to trimming and J lost 4 bases, with 13 bases between them. CDR3 length equals 14 residues. CDR3: CASSFGRGGYEQYF. Here the CDR3 DNA reads TGTGCCAGCAGTTTTGGCAGGGGAGGGTACGAGCAGTACTTC.